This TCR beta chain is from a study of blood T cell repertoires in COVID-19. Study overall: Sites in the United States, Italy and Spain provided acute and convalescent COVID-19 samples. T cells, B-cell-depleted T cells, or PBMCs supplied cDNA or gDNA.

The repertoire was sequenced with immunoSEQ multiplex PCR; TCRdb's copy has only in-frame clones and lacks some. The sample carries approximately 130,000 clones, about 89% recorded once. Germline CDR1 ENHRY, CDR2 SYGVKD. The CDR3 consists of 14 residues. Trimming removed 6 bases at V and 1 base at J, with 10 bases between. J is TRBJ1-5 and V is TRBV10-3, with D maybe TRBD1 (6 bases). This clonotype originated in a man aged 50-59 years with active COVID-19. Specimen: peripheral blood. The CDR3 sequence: CAISPGQSNQPQHF. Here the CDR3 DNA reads TGTGCCATCAGCCCGGGACAAAGCAATCAGCCCCAGCATTTT.